A single sample is the source of the 13 T cell receptor beta chains below, sequenced in a study of control samples from healthy donors and cancer patients. The method was immunoSEQ multiplex PCR; TCRdb's version includes in-frame clones alone and lacks a portion of them. The table records about 73,000 clones, about 93% of them present only once. Sequences were obtained from blood. The receptors originated from a woman aged 40 to 50 in good health.

V gene TRBV9 combines with J gene TRBJ2-1; TRBD1 agrees at 7 bases. From germline, CDR1 is SGDLS and CDR2 YYNGEE. The CDR3 is made up of 14 amino acids. The ends lost 4 bases at V and 6 bases at J; junction bases unmatched: 7. In nucleotides, the CDR3 is TGTGCCAGCAGCCCTCGACAGGGTAGCAATGAGCAGTTCTTC. This gives the protein CASSPRQGSNEQFF.

The V call is TRBV10-2, the J call TRBJ1-4; D not resolved. The germline CDR1 and CDR2 sequences are WSHSY and SAAADI. This CDR3 is built from 14 residues. The V and J ends lost 3 bases and 6 bases respectively, with 11 bases between them. For the CDR3, the DNA is TGCGCCAGCAGTGACAGCTACCTTGATGAAAAACTGTTTTTT. The encoded protein is CASSDSYLDEKLFF.

V and J are TRBV27 and TRBJ2-5, with D perhaps TRBD2 (5 bases). This CDR3 spans 19 amino acids. Germline CDR1 and CDR2: MNHEY and SMNVEV (reference sequence). V lost 0 bases and J 3 bases, leaving 23 bases between the germline ends. CDR3 DNA: TGTGCCAGCAGTTTATCGCCCTTGGCACGGGCTAGCCCCGAAGAGACCCAGTACTTC. Encoded protein: CASSLSPLARASPEETQYF.

The chain employs TRBV7-8 and TRBJ1-6; D is undetermined. This CDR3 comprises 15 residues. Looked up from germline, CDR1 is SGHVS and CDR2 is FQNEAQ. The V end was cut by 4 bases, the J end by 10 bases, with 17 bases between. DNA of the CDR3: TGTGCCAGCAGCTCCTTACCGTCAGAAAACTCACCCCTCCACTTT. Its translation: CASSSLPSENSPLHF.

The rearrangement uses TRBV3-1 (or the pseudogene TRBV3-2) and TRBJ1-2, with TRBD1 as a possible D gene (5 bases). The germline V gene encodes CDR1 LGHDT and CDR2 YNNKEL (reference sequence). The germline V and J ends were trimmed by 4 bases and 4 bases, with 13 bases remaining between them. There are 14 residues in the CDR3. The CDR3 nucleotides read TGTGCCAGCAGCCTTTGGGACCGGGGCTATGGCTACACCTTC. It yields the protein CASSLWDRGYGYTF.

This chain links TRBV6-6 with TRBJ1-2; D gene ambiguous. The CDR3 sequence is 14 residues long. Germline V gene data show CDR1 as MNHNY and CDR2 as SVGAGI (reference sequence). V lost 5 bases and J lost 0, with 10 bases in between. The CDR3 region is CASSTGWTNYGYTF. Written as DNA, the CDR3 is TGTGCCAGCAGTACGGGATGGACTAACTATGGCTACACCTTC.

The V and J genes are TRBV18 and TRBJ2-3; D might be TRBD1 (6 bases). The CDR3 consists of 15 residues. Germline CDR1 KGHSH, CDR2 LQKENI. V was pared by 3 bases and J by 0 bases, with 10 bases between. This CDR3 is CASSPRTASTDTQYF. CDR3 in DNA: TGTGCCAGCTCACCCCGGACAGCAAGCACAGATACGCAGTATTTT.

This clone is a singleton in its sample. The V call is TRBV18, the J call TRBJ2-7, with TRBD1 matching over 9 bases. The trim removed 4 bases at V and 0 bases at J, leaving 4 bases unmatched. Germline assignment: CDR1 KGHSH and CDR2 LQKENI. The CDR3 length is 15 residues. The CDR3 region is CASSLGQGGSYEQYF. The DNA of the CDR3 is TGTGCCAGCTCACTGGGACAGGGAGGCTCCTACGAGCAGTACTTC.

The table lists this clone with a count of one. V and J are TRBV30 and TRBJ1-1, with D possibly TRBD1 on 5 matching bases. Germline CDR1 reads GTSNPN; CDR2 reads SVGIG (reference sequence). The length of the CDR3 is 14 residues. The ends were cut back, 2 bases at V and 1 base at J, with 11 bases in the middle. CDR3 sequence (DNA): TGTGCCTGGAGTTCCTTTGGGGGGAACACTGAAGCTTTCTTT. It translates to CAWSSFGGNTEAFF.

This clone came up once. The chain employs TRBV6-5 and TRBJ2-5; D remains ambiguous. The V gene lost 7 bases and the J gene lost 2 bases, with 5 bases spanning the gap. This CDR3 is built from 11 residues. Germline V lookup: CDR1 MNHEY, CDR2 SVGAGI. The CDR3 DNA follows: TGTGCCAGCACCGATCAAGAGACCCAGTACTTC. Protein sequence: CASTDQETQYF.

The chain is built from TRBV11-2 and TRBJ2-7; TRBD2 aligns across 7 bases. In germline, CDR1 is SGHAT, CDR2 FQNNGV. Losses at the gene ends were 1 base for V and 10 bases for J; bases not matched to a gene: 1. The CDR3 runs 11 residues. For the CDR3, the DNA is TGTGCCAGCAGCTTAGGGGACTATCAGTACTTC. It is translated as CASSLGDYQYF.

This clone was recorded only once. The rearrangement joins TRBV11-2 to TRBJ1-2; TRBD1 is a possible D gene (5 bases). The CDR3 consists of 14 residues. Germline V gene lookup returns CDR1 SGHAT and CDR2 FQNNGV. V lost 3 bases and J lost 0, with 8 bases in between. The CDR3 nucleotides read TGTGCCAGCAGCTTCAGGGATTCTAACTATGGCTACACCTTC. Translation gives CASSFRDSNYGYTF.

J is TRBJ2-7 and V is TRBV6-5, with D possibly TRBD1 on 5 matching bases. The CDR3 is made up of 14 amino acids. Trimming took 7 bases from V and 2 from J, leaving 15 bases between them. The germline CDR1 and CDR2 sequences are MNHEY and SVGAGI. The CDR3 DNA is TGTGCCAGCACAGGGCCACGAATACCCTACGAGCAGTACTTC. It is translated as CASTGPRIPYEQYF.